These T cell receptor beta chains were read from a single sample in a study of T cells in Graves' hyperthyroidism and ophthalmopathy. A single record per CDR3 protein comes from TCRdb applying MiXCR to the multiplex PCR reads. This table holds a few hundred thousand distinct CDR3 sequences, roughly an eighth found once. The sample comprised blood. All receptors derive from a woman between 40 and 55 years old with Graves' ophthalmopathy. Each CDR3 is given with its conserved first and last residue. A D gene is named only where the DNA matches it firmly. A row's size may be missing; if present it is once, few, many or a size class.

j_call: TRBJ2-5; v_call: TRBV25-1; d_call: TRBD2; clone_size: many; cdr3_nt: TGTGCCAGCAGTGTAGGGACTAGCGGGGCCCATGGTGTGACCCAGTACTTC; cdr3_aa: CASSVGTSGAHGVTQYF
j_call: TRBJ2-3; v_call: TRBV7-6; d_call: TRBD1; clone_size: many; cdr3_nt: TGTGCCGCGGGACAGGGGGGCGAGGGAGATACGCAGTATTTT; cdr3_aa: CAAGQGGEGDTQYF
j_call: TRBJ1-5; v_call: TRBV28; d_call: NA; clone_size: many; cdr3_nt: TGTGCCAGCAGTTTGGACTTCGGGCAGCCCCAGCATTTT; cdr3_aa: CASSLDFGQPQHF
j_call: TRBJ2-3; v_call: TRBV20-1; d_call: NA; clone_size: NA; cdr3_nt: TGCAGTGCTAGTCCCAGGGCAACAGATACGCAGTATTTT; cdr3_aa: CSASPRATDTQYF
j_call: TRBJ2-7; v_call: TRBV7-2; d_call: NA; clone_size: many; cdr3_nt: TGTGCCAGCAGCTTAGAGTCCTGGCCTAACACCCTACGAGAGCAGTACTTC; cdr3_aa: CASSLESWPNTLREQYF
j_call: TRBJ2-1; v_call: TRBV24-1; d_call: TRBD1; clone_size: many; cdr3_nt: TGTGCCACCAGTGAGCCTGGACAGGGAGATGAGCAGTTCTTC; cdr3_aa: CATSEPGQGDEQFF
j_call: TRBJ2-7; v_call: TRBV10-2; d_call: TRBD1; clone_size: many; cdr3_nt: TGCGCCAGCAAGTTTGACAGGGGGAGGTCCTACGAGCAGTACTTC; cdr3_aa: CASKFDRGRSYEQYF
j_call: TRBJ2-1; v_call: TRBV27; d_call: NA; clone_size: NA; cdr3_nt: TGTGCCAGCGGATTTTCAGGCAGGAATGAGCAGTTCTTC; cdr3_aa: CASGFSGRNEQFF
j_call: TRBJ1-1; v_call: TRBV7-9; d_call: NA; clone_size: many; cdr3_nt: TGTGCCAGCAGCCCGAGAGGAGGACCGAACACTGAAGCTTTCTTT; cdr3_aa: CASSPRGGPNTEAFF
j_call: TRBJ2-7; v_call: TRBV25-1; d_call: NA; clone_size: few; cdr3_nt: TGTGCCAGCTTGATACAGGCCCCCTCCGAGCAGTACTTC; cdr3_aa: CASLIQAPSEQYF
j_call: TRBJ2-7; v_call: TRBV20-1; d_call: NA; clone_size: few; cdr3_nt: TGCAGTGCGCAGGGTACCTACGAGCAGTACTTC; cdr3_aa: CSAQGTYEQYF
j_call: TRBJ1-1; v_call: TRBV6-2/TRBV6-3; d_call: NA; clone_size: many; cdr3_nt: TGTGCCAGCAGTTATCTCGTGCAGCCCCTCGAAGCTTTCTTT; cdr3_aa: CASSYLVQPLEAFF
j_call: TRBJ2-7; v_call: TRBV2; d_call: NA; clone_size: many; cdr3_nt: TGTGCCAGCAGCAAGGGGCAAGGGACGGGCTCCGAGCAGTACTTC; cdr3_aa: CASSKGQGTGSEQYF
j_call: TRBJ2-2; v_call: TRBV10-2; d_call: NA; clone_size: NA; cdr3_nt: TGCGCCAGCAGTTGGGCAGTGTCGAACACCGGGGAGCTGTTTTTT; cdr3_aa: CASSWAVSNTGELFF
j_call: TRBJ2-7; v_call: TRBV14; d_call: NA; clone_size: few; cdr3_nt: TGTGCCAGCAGCCAAGATTGGGGATTTACCCCCGAGCAGTACTTC; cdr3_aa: CASSQDWGFTPEQYF
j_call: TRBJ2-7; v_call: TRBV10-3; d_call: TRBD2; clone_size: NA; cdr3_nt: TGTGCCATCAGTGCCCCCCACGGGGGGGGGCCGCGGGAGCAGTACTTC; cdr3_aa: CAISAPHGGGPREQYF
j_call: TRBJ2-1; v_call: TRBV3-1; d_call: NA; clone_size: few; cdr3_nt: TGTGCCAGCAGCCGACCCCACAGTGGTGAGCAGTTCTTC; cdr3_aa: CASSRPHSGEQFF
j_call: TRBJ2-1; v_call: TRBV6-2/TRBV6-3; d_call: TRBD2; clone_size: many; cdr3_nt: TGTGCCAGCAGTTTCCTACTAGCGGGGGGATGGGAGCAGTTCTTC; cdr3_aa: CASSFLLAGGWEQFF
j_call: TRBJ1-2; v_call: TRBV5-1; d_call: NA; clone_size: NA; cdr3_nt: TGCGCCAGCAGCGAGAACTATGGCTACACCTTC; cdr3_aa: CASSENYGYTF
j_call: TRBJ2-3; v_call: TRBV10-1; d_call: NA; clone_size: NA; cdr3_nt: TGCGCCAGCAGTGAGTCGGGGATGCCCACAGATACGCAGTATTTT; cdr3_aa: CASSESGMPTDTQYF
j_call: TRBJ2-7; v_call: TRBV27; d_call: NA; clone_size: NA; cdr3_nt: TGTGCCAGCAGTTCAGGTCCGGGACACCAAATTCGGACCTACGAGCAGTACTTC; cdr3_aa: CASSSGPGHQIRTYEQYF
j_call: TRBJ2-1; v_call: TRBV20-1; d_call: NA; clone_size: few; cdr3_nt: TGCAGTGCTAGAGTTTTGGGTTCCGGGAGCTCCTACAATGAGCAGTTCTTC; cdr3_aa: CSARVLGSGSSYNEQFF
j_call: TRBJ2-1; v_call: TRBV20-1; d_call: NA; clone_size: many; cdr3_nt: TGCAGTGCTAGAGATTTGCGAACCGGGAGCGTTGAGCAGTTCTTC; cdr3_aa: CSARDLRTGSVEQFF
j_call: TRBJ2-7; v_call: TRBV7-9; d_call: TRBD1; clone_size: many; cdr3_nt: TGTGCCAGCAACTTAAGGGACAGGGGGCGGGAGAACGAGCAGTACTTC; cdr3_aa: CASNLRDRGRENEQYF
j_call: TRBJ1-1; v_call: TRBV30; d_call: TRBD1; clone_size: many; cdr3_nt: TGTGCCTGGACCCCCAACAGGGGCAATCGGGCTTTCTTT; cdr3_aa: CAWTPNRGNRAFF
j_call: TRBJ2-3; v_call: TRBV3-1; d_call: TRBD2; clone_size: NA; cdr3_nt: TGTGCCAGCAGCCCCCGGACTAGCGGGAGGGCAGGGCGTTCTACGCAGTATTTT; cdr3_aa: CASSPRTSGRAGRSTQYF
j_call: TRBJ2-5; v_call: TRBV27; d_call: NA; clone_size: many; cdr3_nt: TGTGCCAGCAGTTTAAATTACCAAGAGACCCAGTACTTC; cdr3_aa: CASSLNYQETQYF
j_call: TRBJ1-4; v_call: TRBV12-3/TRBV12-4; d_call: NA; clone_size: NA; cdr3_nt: TGTGCCAGCAGTTTAAGGGGAGTAGGGGAAAAACTGTTTTTT; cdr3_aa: CASSLRGVGEKLFF
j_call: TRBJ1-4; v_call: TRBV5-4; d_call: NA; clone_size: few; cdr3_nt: TGTGCCAGCAGCCGCAGCGGGACACCTGATGAAAAACTGTTTTTT; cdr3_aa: CASSRSGTPDEKLFF
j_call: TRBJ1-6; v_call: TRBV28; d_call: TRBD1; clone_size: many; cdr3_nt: TGTGCCAGCACCGGACAGGGGTATAATTCACCCCTCCACTTT; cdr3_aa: CASTGQGYNSPLHF
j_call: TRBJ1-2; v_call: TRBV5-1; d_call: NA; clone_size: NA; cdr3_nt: TGCGCCAGCAGCTTGGTTACAGGGAATACAAACTATGGCTACACCTTC; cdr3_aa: CASSLVTGNTNYGYTF
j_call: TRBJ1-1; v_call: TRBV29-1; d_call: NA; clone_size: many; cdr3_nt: TGCAGCGTTGGACAGGTTGAAGCTTTCTTT; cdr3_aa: CSVGQVEAFF
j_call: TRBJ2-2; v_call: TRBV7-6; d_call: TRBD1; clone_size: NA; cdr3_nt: TGTGCCAGCAGCTTGGGGGACAGGGGGCACACCGGGGAGCTGTTTTTT; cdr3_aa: CASSLGDRGHTGELFF
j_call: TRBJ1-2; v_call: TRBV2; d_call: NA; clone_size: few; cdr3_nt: TGTGCCAGCACCCGGTTGGGGGTGGGGTATGGCTACACCTTC; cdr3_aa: CASTRLGVGYGYTF
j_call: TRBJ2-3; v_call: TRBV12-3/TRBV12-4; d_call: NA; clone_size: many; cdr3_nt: TGTGCCAGCAGTAGGAACGGTGGCGCAGATACGCAGTATTTT; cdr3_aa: CASSRNGGADTQYF
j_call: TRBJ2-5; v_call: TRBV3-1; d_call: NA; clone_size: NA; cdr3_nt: TGTGCCAGCAGCCCCTTCCGAGAGACCCAGTACTTC; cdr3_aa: CASSPFRETQYF
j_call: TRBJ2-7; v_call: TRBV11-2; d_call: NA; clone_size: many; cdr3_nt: TGTGCCAGCAGCCCCCCGTGGAGTTACGAGCAGTACTTC; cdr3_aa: CASSPPWSYEQYF
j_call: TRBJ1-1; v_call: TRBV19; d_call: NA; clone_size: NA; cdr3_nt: TGTGCCAGTAGTATAAAGGGAAACACTGAAGCTTTCTTT; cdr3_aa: CASSIKGNTEAFF
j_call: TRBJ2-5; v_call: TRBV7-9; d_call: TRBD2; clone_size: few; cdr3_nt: TGTGCCAGCAGCCCCGGAACTAGCGGGGTACAAGAGACCCAGTACTTC; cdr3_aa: CASSPGTSGVQETQYF
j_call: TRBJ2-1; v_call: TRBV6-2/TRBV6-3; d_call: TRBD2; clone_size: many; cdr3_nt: TGTGCCAGCTCTAGCGGGAGGTCCTTTTATGATGAGCAGTTCTTC; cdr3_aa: CASSSGRSFYDEQFF
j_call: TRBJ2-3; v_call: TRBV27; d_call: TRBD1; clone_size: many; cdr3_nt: TGTGCCAGCAGTTTCATACCCGAGACAGGGGGCTTCACAGATACGCAGTATTTT; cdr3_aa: CASSFIPETGGFTDTQYF
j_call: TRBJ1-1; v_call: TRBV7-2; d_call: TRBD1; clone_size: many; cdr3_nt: TGTGCCAGCAGCTTACTGGGGGCAGGGGGCGCGTACACTGAAGCTTTCTTT; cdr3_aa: CASSLLGAGGAYTEAFF
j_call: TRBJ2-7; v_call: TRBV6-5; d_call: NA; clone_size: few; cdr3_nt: TGTGCCAGCAGTTCGGGGATCTACGAGCAGTACTTC; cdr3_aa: CASSSGIYEQYF
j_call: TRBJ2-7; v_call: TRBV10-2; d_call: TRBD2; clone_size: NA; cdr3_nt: TGCGCCAGCAGTGAACCGACTAGCGGGAGGAGCGTGGCCTACGAGCAGTACTTC; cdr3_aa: CASSEPTSGRSVAYEQYF
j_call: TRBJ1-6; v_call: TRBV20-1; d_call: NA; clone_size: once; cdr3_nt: TGCAGTGCTGGACAGAATAATTCACCCCTCCACTTT; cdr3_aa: CSAGQNNSPLHF
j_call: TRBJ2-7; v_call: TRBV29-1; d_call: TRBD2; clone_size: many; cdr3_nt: TGCAGCGTCGTCGGACTAGCGGGAGGGCCGGCCTACGAGCAGTACTTC; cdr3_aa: CSVVGLAGGPAYEQYF
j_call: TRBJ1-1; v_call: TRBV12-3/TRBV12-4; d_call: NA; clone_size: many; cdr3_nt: TGTGCCAGCAGTTTCTCGAGGTTCACTGAAGCTTTCTTT; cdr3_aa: CASSFSRFTEAFF
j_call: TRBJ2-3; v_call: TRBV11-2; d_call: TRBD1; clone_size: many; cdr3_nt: TGTGCCAGCAGCTTACAAGGGACAGGGGGATTTGATACGCAGTATTTT; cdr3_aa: CASSLQGTGGFDTQYF
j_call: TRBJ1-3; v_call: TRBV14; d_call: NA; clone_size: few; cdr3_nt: TGTGCCAGCAGCCAAGTTCGTGGGTCTGGAAACACCATATATTTT; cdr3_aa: CASSQVRGSGNTIYF
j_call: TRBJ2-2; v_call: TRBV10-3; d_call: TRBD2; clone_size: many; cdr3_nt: TGTGCCATCAGTGAGTCGCAGACTAGCGGGAGGGCCGGAAACACCGGGGAGCTGTTTTTT; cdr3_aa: CAISESQTSGRAGNTGELFF
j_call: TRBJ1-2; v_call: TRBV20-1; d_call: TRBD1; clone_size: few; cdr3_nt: TGCAGTGCTAGAGATTCCCCCAGGGGGCGCTTGAACTATGGCTACACCTTC; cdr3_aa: CSARDSPRGRLNYGYTF